This TCR beta chain was sequenced for a study of blood T cell repertoires in COVID-19. V dropped 4 bases and J dropped 0; count of bases not matched to a gene: 5. The germline V gene encodes CDR1 WNHNN and CDR2 SYGVQD (reference sequence). This CDR3 region has 16 residues. TCRdb keeps only in-frame clones here, not all; method: immunoSEQ multiplex PCR. The sample gives 42,000 or so clones, over 75% of which show up once; approximately 2.6% is in the top ten. The sequencing sample was made of peripheral blood. The TCR originated in a human donor in a cohort sampled during active COVID-19. V and J are TRBV10-1 and TRBJ2-2, with 7 bases matching TRBD2. The CDR3 protein is CASSGPGGSNTGELFF. The CDR3 region has the DNA TGCGCCAGCAGTGGCCCCGGGGGGTCGAACACCGGGGAGCTGTTTTTT.